This TCR beta chain was observed in a study of blood T cell repertoires in COVID-19. Study context: Spain, Italy and the United States supplied samples that represented acute and convalescent COVID-19. T cells, B-cell-depleted T cells, or PBMCs supplied cDNA or gDNA.

Per the original data handling: The authors estimated nucleated cell counts from reference gene primer amplification. The assay was immunoSEQ multiplex PCR, and TCRdb's table has in-frame clones only and misses some. V, J and clone size are those of that table, while D and trimming were read from the DNA. The sample yields 87,000 or so clones, about 87% seen once. Trimming took 3 bases from V and 5 from J, leaving 10 bases between them. The germline V gene has CDR1 WNHNN and CDR2 SYGVQD (reference sequence). The CDR3 totals 13 residues. This TCR came from an older man with acute or convalescent COVID-19. V usage is TRBV10-1 and J usage is TRBJ1-1; D remains ambiguous. Source material: peripheral blood. As DNA, the CDR3 is TGCGCCAGCAGTGAAAATTTCGGGACTGAAGCTTTCTTT. Translating it yields CASSENFGTEAFF.